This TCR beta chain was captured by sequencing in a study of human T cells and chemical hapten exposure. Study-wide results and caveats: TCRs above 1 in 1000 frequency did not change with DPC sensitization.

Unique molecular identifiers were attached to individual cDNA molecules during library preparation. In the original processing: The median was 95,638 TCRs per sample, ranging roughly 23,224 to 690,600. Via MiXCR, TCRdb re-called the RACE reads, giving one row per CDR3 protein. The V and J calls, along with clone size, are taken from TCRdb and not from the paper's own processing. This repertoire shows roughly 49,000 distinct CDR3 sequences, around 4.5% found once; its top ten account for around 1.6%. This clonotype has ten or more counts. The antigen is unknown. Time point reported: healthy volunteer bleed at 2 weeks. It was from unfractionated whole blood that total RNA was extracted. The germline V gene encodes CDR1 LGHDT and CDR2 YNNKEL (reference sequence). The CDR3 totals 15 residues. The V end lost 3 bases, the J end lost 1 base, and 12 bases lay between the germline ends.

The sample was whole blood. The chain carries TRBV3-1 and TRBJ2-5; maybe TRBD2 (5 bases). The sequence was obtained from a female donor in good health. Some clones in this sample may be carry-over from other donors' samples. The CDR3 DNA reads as TGTGCCAGCAGCCATCCTAGCAGACTCCAAGAGACCCAGTACTTC. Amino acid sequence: CASSHPSRLQETQYF.